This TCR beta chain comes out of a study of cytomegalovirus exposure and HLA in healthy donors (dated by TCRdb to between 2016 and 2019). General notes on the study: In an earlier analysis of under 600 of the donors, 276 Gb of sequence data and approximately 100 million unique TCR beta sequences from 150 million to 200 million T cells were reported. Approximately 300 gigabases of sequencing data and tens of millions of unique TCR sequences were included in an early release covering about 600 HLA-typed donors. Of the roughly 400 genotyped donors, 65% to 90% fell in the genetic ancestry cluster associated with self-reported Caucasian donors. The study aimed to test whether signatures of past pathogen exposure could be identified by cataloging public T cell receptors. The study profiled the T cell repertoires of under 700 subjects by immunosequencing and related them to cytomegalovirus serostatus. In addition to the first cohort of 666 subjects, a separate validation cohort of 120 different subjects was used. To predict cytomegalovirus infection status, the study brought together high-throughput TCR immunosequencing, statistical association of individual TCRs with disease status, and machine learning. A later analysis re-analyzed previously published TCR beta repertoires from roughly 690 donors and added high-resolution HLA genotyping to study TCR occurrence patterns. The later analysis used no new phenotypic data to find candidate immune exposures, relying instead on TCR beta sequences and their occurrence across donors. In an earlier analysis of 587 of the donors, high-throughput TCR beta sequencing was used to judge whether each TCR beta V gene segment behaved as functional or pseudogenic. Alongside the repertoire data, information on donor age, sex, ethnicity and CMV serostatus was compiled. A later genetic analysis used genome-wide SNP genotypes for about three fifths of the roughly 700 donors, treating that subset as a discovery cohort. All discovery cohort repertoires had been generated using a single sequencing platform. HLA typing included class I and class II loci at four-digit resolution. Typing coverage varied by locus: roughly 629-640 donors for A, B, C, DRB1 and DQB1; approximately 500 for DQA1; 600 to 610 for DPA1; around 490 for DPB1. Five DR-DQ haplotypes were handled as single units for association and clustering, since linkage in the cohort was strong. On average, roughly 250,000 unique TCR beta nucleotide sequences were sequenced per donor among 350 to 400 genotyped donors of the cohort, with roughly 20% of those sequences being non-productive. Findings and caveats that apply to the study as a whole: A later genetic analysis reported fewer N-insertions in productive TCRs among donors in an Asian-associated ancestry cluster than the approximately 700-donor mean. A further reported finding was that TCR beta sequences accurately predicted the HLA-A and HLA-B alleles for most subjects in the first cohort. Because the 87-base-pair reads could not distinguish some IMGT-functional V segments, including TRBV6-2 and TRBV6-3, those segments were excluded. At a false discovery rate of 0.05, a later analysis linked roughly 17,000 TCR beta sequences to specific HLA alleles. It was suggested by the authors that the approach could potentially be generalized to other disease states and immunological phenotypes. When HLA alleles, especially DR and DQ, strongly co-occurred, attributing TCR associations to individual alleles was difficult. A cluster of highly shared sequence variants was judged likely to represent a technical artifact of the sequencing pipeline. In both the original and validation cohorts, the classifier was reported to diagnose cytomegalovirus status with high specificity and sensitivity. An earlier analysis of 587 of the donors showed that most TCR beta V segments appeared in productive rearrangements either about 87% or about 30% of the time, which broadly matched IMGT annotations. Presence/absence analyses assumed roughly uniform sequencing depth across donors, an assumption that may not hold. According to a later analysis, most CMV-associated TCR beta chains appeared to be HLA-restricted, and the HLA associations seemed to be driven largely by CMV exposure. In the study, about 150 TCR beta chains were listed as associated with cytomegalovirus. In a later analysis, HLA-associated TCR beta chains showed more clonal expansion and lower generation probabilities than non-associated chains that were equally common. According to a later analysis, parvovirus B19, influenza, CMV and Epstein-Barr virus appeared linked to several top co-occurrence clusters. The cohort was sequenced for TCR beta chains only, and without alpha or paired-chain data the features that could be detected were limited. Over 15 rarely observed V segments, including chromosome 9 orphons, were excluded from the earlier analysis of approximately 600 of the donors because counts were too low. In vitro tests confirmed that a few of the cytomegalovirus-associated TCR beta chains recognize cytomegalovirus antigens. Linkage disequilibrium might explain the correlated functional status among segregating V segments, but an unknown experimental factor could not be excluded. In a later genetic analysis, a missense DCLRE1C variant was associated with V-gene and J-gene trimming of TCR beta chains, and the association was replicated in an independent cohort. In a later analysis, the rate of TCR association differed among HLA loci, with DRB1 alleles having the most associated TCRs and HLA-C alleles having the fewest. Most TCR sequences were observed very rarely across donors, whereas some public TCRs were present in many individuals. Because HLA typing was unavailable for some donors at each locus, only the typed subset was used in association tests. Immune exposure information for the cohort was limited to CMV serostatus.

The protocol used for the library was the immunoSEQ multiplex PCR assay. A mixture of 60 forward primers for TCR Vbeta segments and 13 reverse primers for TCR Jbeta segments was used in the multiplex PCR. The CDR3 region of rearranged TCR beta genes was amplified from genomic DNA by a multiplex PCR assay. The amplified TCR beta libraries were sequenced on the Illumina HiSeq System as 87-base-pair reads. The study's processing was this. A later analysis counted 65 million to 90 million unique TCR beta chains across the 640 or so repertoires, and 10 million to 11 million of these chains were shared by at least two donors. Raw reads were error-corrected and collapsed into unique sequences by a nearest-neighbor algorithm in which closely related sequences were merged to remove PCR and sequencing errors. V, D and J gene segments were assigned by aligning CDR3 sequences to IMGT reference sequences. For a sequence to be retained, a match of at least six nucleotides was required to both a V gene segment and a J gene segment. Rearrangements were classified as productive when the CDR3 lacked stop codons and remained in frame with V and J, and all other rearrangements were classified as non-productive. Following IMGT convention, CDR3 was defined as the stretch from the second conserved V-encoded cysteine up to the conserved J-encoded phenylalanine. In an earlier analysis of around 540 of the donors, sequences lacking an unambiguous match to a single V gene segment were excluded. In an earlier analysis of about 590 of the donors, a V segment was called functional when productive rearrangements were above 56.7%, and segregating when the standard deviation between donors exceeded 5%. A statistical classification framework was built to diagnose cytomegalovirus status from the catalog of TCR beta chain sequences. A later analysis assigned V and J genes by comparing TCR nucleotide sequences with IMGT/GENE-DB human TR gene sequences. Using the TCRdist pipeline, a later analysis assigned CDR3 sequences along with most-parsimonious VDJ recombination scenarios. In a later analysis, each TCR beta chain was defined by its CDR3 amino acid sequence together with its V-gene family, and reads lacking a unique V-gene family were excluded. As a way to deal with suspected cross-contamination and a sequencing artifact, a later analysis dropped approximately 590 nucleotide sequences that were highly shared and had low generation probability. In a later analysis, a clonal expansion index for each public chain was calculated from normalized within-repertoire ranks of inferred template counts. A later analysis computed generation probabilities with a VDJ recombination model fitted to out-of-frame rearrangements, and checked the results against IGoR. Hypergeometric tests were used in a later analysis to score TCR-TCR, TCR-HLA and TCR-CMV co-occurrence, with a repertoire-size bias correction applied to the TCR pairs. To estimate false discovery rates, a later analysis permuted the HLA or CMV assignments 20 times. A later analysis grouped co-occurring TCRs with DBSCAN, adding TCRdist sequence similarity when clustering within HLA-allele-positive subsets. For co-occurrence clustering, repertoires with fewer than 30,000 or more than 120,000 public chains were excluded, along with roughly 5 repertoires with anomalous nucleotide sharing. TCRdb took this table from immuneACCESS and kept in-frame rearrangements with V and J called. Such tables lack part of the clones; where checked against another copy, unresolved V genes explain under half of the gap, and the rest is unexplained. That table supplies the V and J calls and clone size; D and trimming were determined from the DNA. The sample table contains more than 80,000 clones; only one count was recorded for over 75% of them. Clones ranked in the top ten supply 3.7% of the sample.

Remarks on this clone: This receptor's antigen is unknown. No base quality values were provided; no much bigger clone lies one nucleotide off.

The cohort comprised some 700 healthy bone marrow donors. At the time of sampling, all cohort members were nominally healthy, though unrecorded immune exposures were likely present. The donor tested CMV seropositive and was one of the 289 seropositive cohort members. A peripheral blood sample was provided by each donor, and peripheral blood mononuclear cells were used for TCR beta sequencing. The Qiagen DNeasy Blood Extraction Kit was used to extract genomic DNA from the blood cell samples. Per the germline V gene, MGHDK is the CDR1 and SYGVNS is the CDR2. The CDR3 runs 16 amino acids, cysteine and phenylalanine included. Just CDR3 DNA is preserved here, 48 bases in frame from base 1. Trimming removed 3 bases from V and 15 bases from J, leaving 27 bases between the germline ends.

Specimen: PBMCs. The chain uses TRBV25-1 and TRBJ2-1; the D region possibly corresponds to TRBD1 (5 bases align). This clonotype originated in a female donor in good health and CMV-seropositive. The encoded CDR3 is CASSDGSWAGSLIRFF. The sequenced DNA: TGTGCCAGCAGTGATGGGTCCTGGGCAGGGTCCCTAATTCGGTTCTTC.